This T cell receptor beta chain was recorded in a study of OX40 agonist ivuxolimab in advanced cancers. In terms of the full investigation: Ivuxolimab, which targeted the costimulatory receptor OX40 (CD134), was an agonistic, fully human IgG2 monoclonal antibody. Intravenous ivuxolimab was administered to patients every 2 weeks at six dose levels: 0.01, 0.1, 0.3, 1.5, 3 and 10 mg/kg. Of the approximately 50 dose-escalation patients, hepatocellular carcinoma was present in 19, melanoma in roughly 15, renal cell carcinoma in 9 and head and neck cancer in 9. A male proportion of 82.7% and a mean age of approximately 62 years, ranging from roughly 23 to 85, were recorded for the dose-escalation cohort. Prior anti-PD-1, anti-PD-L1 or anti-CTLA-4 therapy was permitted, and checkpoint inhibitors had been received by around 40% of dose-escalation patients. Partial responses occurred in three dose-escalation patients: two with cutaneous melanoma and one with hepatocellular carcinoma. The point of sequencing TCRbeta in the periphery was to test whether ivuxolimab changed TCR sequence diversity and drove clonal T-cell expansion. The monotherapy dose-escalation portion (N = 52 patients) of the phase I ivuxolimab trial is reported in the paper. Overall study results and their limits: Low levels of normalized T-cell clonal expansion were also seen in some patients who did not respond. The antigen specificity of the peripheral T cells that underwent clonal expansion was not determined. On average, CD8+ T cells showed more expanded clones than CD4+ T cells after ivuxolimab. At doses of 0.1 to 3.0 mg/kg, clonal expansion of both CD4+ and CD8+ blood T cells was observed from baseline to week 6. In the 0.1-3.0 mg/kg groups, partial responders were among the patients with the lowest normalized peripheral clonal expansion, particularly in CD8+ T cells.

A remark on this clone: It has no known antigen specificity. There are no base qualities to consult, and no much larger clone falls within one base.

Genomic DNA was extracted from sorted cells for sequencing of the TCRbeta CDR3 region. The immunoSEQ Assay was used to sequence the TCRbeta CDR3 regions. TCRdb carries this immuneACCESS record with in-frame sequences only. Its versions omit some clonotypes, under half of them owing to an unresolved V gene in the studies checked, with the rest unexplained. The sample profile shows tens of thousands of clones; roughly four fifths of them were found once. The ten largest clones add up to about 20% of the sample. Cut back by 6 bases and 3 bases, the V and J ends lie 9 bases apart. CDR1 and CDR2 were assigned from the germline V gene as MGHRA and YSYEKL. Spanning cysteine to phenylalanine, the CDR3 consists of 13 amino acids. The sequence is cut down to CDR3 DNA, 39 bases in frame from base 1. Patients with a history of autoimmune disease or receiving systemic immunosuppression were excluded from the trial. Peripheral blood for TCR sequencing was drawn from every dose cohort at baseline, at cycle 4 day 1 and at cycle 7 day 1. The samples were drawn from a first-in-human, open-label, multicenter phase I dose-escalation trial of ivuxolimab. Adults with locally advanced or metastatic melanoma, renal cell, hepatocellular, or head and neck squamous cell carcinoma were enrolled in the trial. Before TCR sequencing, CD4+ T cells and CD8+ T cells from peripheral blood were sorted into separate populations.

Here the chain combines TRBV4-1 and TRBJ2-1, and TRBD2 may be the D gene, going by 6 matching bases. This sequence originates from an adult with an advanced solid tumor such as melanoma, head and neck, liver or kidney cancer. The sequenced sample was CD4+ or CD8+ T cells sorted from blood, obtained in a trial of the OX40 agonist ivuxolimab. CDR3 loop: CASSRTIYNEQFF. The DNA is TGCGCCAGCAGTCGGACTATCTACAATGAGCAGTTCTTC.